The present T cell receptor beta chain was sequenced within a study of blood T cell repertoires in COVID-19. Germline V gene sequence: CDR1 SEHNR, CDR2 FQNEAQ (reference sequence). This CDR3 has 16 amino acids. Trimming cost V 1 base and J 2 bases; bases outside gene matches: 3. Libraries were prepared by immunoSEQ multiplex PCR; TCRdb keeps only in-frame clonotypes and omits some of them. The sample shows 100,000 to 150,000 clones, roughly 79% of them seen only once. This receptor was obtained from a human donor in a cohort sampled during active COVID-19. The chain joins TRBV7-9 to TRBJ2-3; 10 bases are shared with TRBD2. Sequenced: peripheral blood. The CDR3 sequence: CASSLETSGDTDTQYF. CDR3 bases: TGTGCCAGCAGCTTAGAAACTAGCGGGGACACAGATACGCAGTATTTT.